This T cell receptor (beta chain) appears in the sequencing data of a study of regulatory T cells in long-lasting Graves disease. This sample's time point: newly diagnosed GD, antithyroid drugs for less than 3 months. Isolated PBMC RNA provided the starting material for the TCR library. Germline CDR1 reads MDHEN; CDR2 reads SYDVKM. V was trimmed by 6 bases and J by 0 bases, leaving 15 bases between them. The CDR3 loop spans 15 amino acids. Building the TCR beta libraries relied on iRepertoire HTBI primers, and CDR3 regions underwent Arm-PCR. TCRdb re-called the multiplex PCR reads with MiXCR, one entry per CDR3 protein. Among under 800,000 distinct CDR3 sequences listed, roughly 15% were seen once. This clonotype was observed at least ten times. The same specimen was also included in a second study, on T cells in Graves' hyperthyroidism and ophthalmopathy. That source reports: Calling Graves' hyperthyroidism stable meant ophthalmopathy did not progress within 18 months. Also found in blood were most expanded thyroid clonotypes above 0.001.

The sequences come from peripheral blood mononuclear cells (PBMCs), collected at new diagnosis, from a patient treated with antithyroid drugs. The chain links TRBV28 to TRBJ2-7, with D maybe TRBD2 (6 bases). This TCR was recovered from a woman aged 25-40 years with Graves disease. The CDR3 here is CASRPEGLFSYEQYF. Here the CDR3 DNA reads TGTGCCAGCAGACCGGAGGGCCTTTTCTCCTACGAGCAGTACTTC.